The 18 T cell receptor beta chains below all came from one sample that was sequenced in a study of T cell responses to AZD1222 COVID-19 vaccine. Using immunoSEQ multiplex PCR, the repertoire was profiled, and TCRdb retains in-frame clones only, with some absent. The sample contains about 120,000 clones, roughly 84% of which appear only once. Source: peripheral blood, taken on day 0 of AZD1222 vaccination. These receptors came from an adult in good health.

V gene TRBV27 combines with J gene TRBJ2-7; a possible D gene is TRBD1 (7 bases). This CDR3 comprises 15 residues. Looked up from germline, CDR1 is MNHEY and CDR2 is SMNVEV (reference sequence). Trimming took 6 bases from V and 2 from J, leaving 17 bases between them. The CDR3 is CASSPRGTVTYEQYF. CDR3 DNA: TGTGCCAGCAGCCCCCGGGGGACAGTGACCTACGAGCAGTACTTC.

The chain employs TRBV6-1 and TRBJ2-2, with D tentatively TRBD2 (6 bases). CDR1 is MNHNS and CDR2 is SASEGT in the germline V gene. The CDR3 is 15 amino acids. Deletions cut 8 bases from V and 4 bases from J, with 17 bases between. CDR3: CASRGWGAGTGELFF. CDR3 DNA sequence: TGTGCCAGCCGGGGGTGGGGCGCGGGCACCGGGGAGCTGTTTTTT.

The V call is TRBV5-1, the J call TRBJ1-1; tentative D call: TRBD1 (5 bases). V lost 2 bases, J lost 5 bases, and 13 bases lay in between. The CDR3 spans 14 residues. CDR1 and CDR2 from the germline V gene are SGHRS and YFSETQ. The DNA of the CDR3 is TGCGCCAGCAGCTTCCAGGGTCGGTGGACTGAAGCTTTCTTT. Translating gives CASSFQGRWTEAFF.

The chain joins TRBV28 to TRBJ2-1, with 7 bases matching TRBD2. Germline V gene lookup returns CDR1 MDHEN and CDR2 SYDVKM. J lost 8 bases, V lost 5 bases, and 12 bases had no gene match. The length of the CDR3 is 15 residues. Written as DNA, the CDR3 is TGTGCCAGCAGTCCCTTTATGACTAGCCGTGATGAGCAGTTCTTC. This translates into CASSPFMTSRDEQFF.

This chain uses TRBV27 with TRBJ2-1; the match to TRBD2 covers 9 bases. This CDR3 has 14 residues. From germline, CDR1 is MNHEY and CDR2 SMNVEV (reference sequence). J lost 13 bases, V lost 5 bases, and 12 bases had no gene match. The CDR3 sequence: CASSPVTSGQIQFF. The CDR3 nucleotides are TGTGCCAGCAGTCCGGTGACTAGCGGTCAAATCCAGTTCTTC.

This chain links TRBV18 with TRBJ2-1; TRBD1 is a possible D gene (6 bases). Germline V lookup: CDR1 KGHSH, CDR2 LQKENI. The CDR3 has 14 amino acids. V was trimmed by 4 bases and J by 9 bases, leaving 16 bases between them. The CDR3 region is CASSLTGWEIEQFF. CDR3 DNA sequence: TGTGCCAGCTCACTTACAGGGTGGGAAATTGAGCAGTTCTTC.

To note about this clone: Other DNA sequences in the sample encode the same CDR3. The chain carries TRBV3-1 (or the pseudogene TRBV3-2) and TRBJ1-1; no firm D call. From germline, CDR1 is LGHDT and CDR2 YNNKEL (reference sequence). The CDR3 covers 12 residues. With 1 base removed from V and 5 bases from J, the gap between germline ends came to 5 bases. This CDR3 is CASSQGGTEAFF. The CDR3 DNA follows: TGTGCCAGCAGCCAAGGGGGAACTGAAGCTTTCTTT.

V and J are TRBV28 and TRBJ2-1, with 12 bases fitting TRBD2. The ends lost 10 bases at V and 7 bases at J; junction bases unmatched: 14. Looked up from germline, CDR1 is MDHEN and CDR2 is SYDVKM. The CDR3 has 16 residues. CDR3 residues: CAISLAGGFRSNEQFF. CDR3 nucleotide sequence: TGTGCCATTTCACTAGCGGGGGGATTTAGGTCGAATGAGCAGTTCTTC.

The chain is built from TRBV5-1 and TRBJ1-1, with TRBD1 as a possible D gene (5 bases). Germline lookup yields CDR1 SGHRS and CDR2 YFSETQ. The CDR3 loop spans 16 amino acids. Trimming removed 0 bases at V and 6 bases at J, with 18 bases between. The CDR3 DNA reads TGCGCCAGCAGCTTGGGGGGTCGGCAGGGCATTTCTGAAGCTTTCTTT. This translates into CASSLGGRQGISEAFF.

V gene TRBV6-1 combines with J gene TRBJ2-1; 8 nucleotides agree with TRBD2. Germline trimming cut 1 base from V and 8 bases from J; bases unmatched to any gene: 4. Germline loops: CDR1 MNHNS, CDR2 SASEGT. The CDR3 sequence is 14 residues long. The CDR3 loop is CASSEGSGSDEQFF. The CDR3 DNA sequence: TGTGCCAGCAGTGAAGGGAGCGGGAGCGATGAGCAGTTCTTC.

This clone has a handful of counts. This sequence joins TRBV6-6 and TRBJ1-3, with a possible D match to TRBD1 (5 bases). V was clipped by 2 bases and J by 8 bases, with 13 bases between them. The length of the CDR3 is 14 residues. CDR1 is MNHNY and CDR2 is SVGAGI in the germline V gene (reference sequence). CDR3 DNA: TGTGCCAGCAGTTACGCCAGGGCATTAGACACCATATATTTT. Translated, it gives CASSYARALDTIYF.

The chain has TRBV28 and TRBJ1-5, with unresolved D. V shed 7 bases and J shed 4 bases, with 8 bases lying between them. Germline CDR1 is MDHEN and CDR2 is SYDVKM. This CDR3 comprises 12 residues. The CDR3 is CASKSANQPQHF. The CDR3 nucleotides read TGTGCCAGCAAGTCAGCTAATCAGCCCCAGCATTTT.

The genes are TRBV4-1 and TRBJ1-4; D is possibly TRBD1 (5 bases). The V and J ends lost 1 base and 8 bases respectively, with 8 bases between them. Looked up from germline, CDR1 is MGHRA and CDR2 is YSYEKL. The CDR3 covers 13 residues. CDR3 sequence (DNA): TGCGCCAGCAGCCAAGGCAGGGTGGAAAAACTGTTTTTT. This translates into CASSQGRVEKLFF.

The chain employs TRBV2 and TRBJ1-5; 7 positions match TRBD1. This CDR3 has 14 residues. The V gene end was trimmed by 5 bases and the J gene end by 2 bases; junction bases not matched to a gene: 3. Germline CDR1 and CDR2: SNHLY and FYNNEI. The DNA for the CDR3 is TGTGCCAGCAGTATAGGACAGGGCAATCAGCCCCAGCATTTT. Protein: CASSIGQGNQPQHF. Full variable domain (rest looked up from reference TRBV2 and TRBJ1-5): EPEVTQTPSHQVTQMGQEVILRCVPISNHLYFYWYRQILGQKVEFLVSFYNNEISEKSEIFDDQFSVERPDGSNFTLKIRSTKLEDSAMYFCASSIGQGNQPQHFGDGTRLSIL.

CDR3 bases: TGCGCCAGCAGCTTGGGACAGGGGTCAGGGCAGCCCCAGCATTTT. It specifies CASSLGQGSGQPQHF. J is TRBJ1-5 and V is TRBV5-1; TRBD1 matches at 8 bases. From germline, CDR1 is SGHRS and CDR2 YFSETQ. The V and J ends lost 0 bases and 7 bases, in that order; junction bases with no gene match: 6. The CDR3 extends over 15 amino acids.

In its sample, this clone was seen once. The chain couples TRBV13 to TRBJ2-2; weak D call: TRBD2 (5 bases). This CDR3 has 16 amino acids. Trimming pared 5 bases from V and 3 bases from J, leaving 16 bases between. The germline gives CDR1 PRHDT, CDR2 FYEKMQ (reference sequence). This CDR3 is CASSRLASGYTGELFF. CDR3 in DNA: TGTGCCAGCAGCCGCCTAGCCAGCGGCTACACCGGGGAGCTGTTTTTT.

The chain joins TRBV28 to TRBJ1-1; 7 positions match TRBD1. This CDR3 contains 10 residues. The germline V gene encodes CDR1 MDHEN and CDR2 SYDVKM. Trimming removed 5 bases from V and 11 bases from J; junction bases left unmatched: 2. CDR3 region: CASSPGGAFF. The CDR3 nucleotides are TGTGCCAGCAGTCCAGGGGGGGCTTTCTTT.

The chain couples TRBV11-2 to TRBJ1-2; maybe TRBD1 (5 bases). In germline, CDR1 is SGHAT, CDR2 FQNNGV. This CDR3 comprises 15 residues. V gave up 5 bases and J gave up 6 bases, with 19 bases separating them. CDR3 residues: CASSPVRGPLNGYTF. The CDR3, as DNA: TGTGCCAGCAGCCCCGTACGGGGACCCCTAAATGGCTACACCTTC.